Each of the 5 T cell receptor beta chains below was sequenced from the same sample in a study of control samples from healthy donors and cancer patients. The protocol was immunoSEQ multiplex PCR, while the TCRdb copy is restricted to in-frame clones and leaves out a portion. The sample has under 450,000 clones; about 93% are singletons. Material: PBMCs. These receptors were taken from a man aged 35 to 55 with head and neck cancer.

The chain links TRBV5-1 to TRBJ1-5; D gene unclear. Trimming took off 4 bases at V and 2 bases at J, with 16 bases between the two ends. The germline CDR1 and CDR2 sequences are SGHRS and YFSETQ. The CDR3 is made up of 16 amino acids. The CDR3 sequence is CASSPDSGGGNQPQHF. DNA for the CDR3: TGCGCCAGCAGCCCGGACTCCGGCGGGGGCAATCAGCCCCAGCATTTT.

This clone was recorded once. The V gene is TRBV5-1, the J gene TRBJ2-7; D is uncertain. V gave up 3 bases and J gave up 1 base, with 20 bases separating them. The CDR3 consists of 17 residues. The germline V gene encodes CDR1 SGHRS and CDR2 YFSETQ. The CDR3 is CASSYFPSSGSSYEQYF. The CDR3 coding sequence is TGCGCCAGCAGCTACTTCCCCTCTTCAGGTTCGTCCTACGAGCAGTACTTC.

The rearrangement links TRBV6-5 to TRBJ2-7; 7 bases line up with TRBD2. The germline V gene encodes CDR1 MNHEY and CDR2 SVGAGI. V lost 2 bases to trimming and J lost 7 bases; unmatched junction nucleotides: 14. The CDR3 is 16 residues long. In DNA form, the CDR3 reads TGTGCCAGCAGTTACCCGGGGAGGCGCGGGAGCCTGGAGCAGTACTTC. Translating gives CASSYPGRRGSLEQYF.

The chain is built from TRBV27 and TRBJ2-1, with 8 bases lining up with TRBD2. With V trimmed by 0 bases and J by 8 bases, 18 bases remained unmatched. The CDR3 totals 19 residues. In germline, CDR1 is MNHEY, CDR2 SMNVEV (reference sequence). The DNA of the CDR3 is TGTGCCAGCAGTTTATCACCAGGGCTTTTCGGGAGGGCCAGGGATGAGCAGTTCTTC. Its protein is CASSLSPGLFGRARDEQFF.

The CDR3 region is CASRLSDEQYF. In DNA form, the CDR3 reads TGTGCTTCGAGGCTATCAGACGAGCAGTACTTC. V usage is TRBV28 and J usage is TRBJ2-7; D is unresolved. Germline values: CDR1 MDHEN, CDR2 SYDVKM. This CDR3 has 11 residues. Looking up the rest from reference TRBV28 and TRBJ2-7 gives the full variable domain: DVKVTQSSRYLVKRTGEKVFLECVQDMDHENMFWYRQDPGLGLRLIYFSYDVKMKEKGDIPEGYSVSREKKERFSLILESASTNQTSMYLCASRLSDEQYFGPGTRLTVT.